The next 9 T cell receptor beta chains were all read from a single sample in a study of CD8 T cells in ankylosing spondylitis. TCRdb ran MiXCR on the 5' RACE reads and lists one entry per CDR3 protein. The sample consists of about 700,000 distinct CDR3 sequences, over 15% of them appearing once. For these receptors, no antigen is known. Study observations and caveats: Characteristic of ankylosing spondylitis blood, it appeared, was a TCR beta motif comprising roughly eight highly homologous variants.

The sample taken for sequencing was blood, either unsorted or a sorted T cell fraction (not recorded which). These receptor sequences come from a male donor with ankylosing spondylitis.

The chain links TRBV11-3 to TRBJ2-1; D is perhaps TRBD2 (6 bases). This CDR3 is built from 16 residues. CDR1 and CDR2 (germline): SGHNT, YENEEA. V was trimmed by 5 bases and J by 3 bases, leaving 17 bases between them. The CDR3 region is CASSPTRGSIYNEQFF. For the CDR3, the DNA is TGTGCCAGCAGCCCAACCCGGGGGAGTATCTACAATGAGCAGTTCTTC.

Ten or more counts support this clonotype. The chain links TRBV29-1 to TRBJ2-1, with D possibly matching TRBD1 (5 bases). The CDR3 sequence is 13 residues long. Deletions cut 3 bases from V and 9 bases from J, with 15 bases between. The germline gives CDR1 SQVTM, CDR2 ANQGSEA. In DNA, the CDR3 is TGCAGCGTTGACAGGGAACAGGCAGCTGAGCAGTTCTTC. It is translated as CSVDREQAAEQFF.

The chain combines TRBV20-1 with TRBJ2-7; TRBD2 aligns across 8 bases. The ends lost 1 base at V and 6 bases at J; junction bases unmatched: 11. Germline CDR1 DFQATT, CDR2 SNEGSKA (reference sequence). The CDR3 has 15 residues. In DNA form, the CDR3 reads TGCAGTGCTAGAGTCGCCGGGGTAGCGGGGTTCGAGCAGTACTTC. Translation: CSARVAGVAGFEQYF.

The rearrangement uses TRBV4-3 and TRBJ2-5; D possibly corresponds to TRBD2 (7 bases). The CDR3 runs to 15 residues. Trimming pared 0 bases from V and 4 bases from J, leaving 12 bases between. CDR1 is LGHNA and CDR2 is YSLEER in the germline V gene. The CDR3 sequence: CASSQDRGGGETQYF. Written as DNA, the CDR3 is TGCGCCAGCAGCCAAGATAGGGGGGGGGGAGAGACCCAGTACTTC.

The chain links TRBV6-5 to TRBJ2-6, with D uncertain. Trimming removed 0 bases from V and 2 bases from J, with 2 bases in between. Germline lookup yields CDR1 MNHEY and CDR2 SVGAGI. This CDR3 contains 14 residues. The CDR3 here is CASSYSTGANVLTF. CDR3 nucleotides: TGTGCCAGCAGTTACTCCACTGGGGCCAACGTCCTGACTTTC.

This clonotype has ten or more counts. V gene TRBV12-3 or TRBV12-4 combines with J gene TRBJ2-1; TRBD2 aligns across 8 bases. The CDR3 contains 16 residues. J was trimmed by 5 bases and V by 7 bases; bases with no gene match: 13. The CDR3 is CASNRRGSGTDNEQFF. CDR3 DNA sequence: TGTGCCAGCAACCGGAGGGGTAGCGGGACCGACAATGAGCAGTTCTTC.

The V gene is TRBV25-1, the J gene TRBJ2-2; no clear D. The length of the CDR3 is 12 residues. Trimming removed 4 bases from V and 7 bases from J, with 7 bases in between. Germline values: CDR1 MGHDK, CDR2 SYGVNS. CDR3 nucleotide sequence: TGTGCCAGCAGTGGGATATTCGGGGAGCTGTTTTTT. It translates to CASSGIFGELFF.

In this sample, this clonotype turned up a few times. This CDR3 reads CSVEDRSRGPYGYTF. CDR3 in DNA: TGCAGCGTTGAAGATAGGTCGCGGGGTCCCTATGGCTACACCTTC. The chain employs TRBV29-1 and TRBJ1-2, with no clear D. The CDR3 is 15 residues long. CDR1 and CDR2 (germline): SQVTM, ANQGSEA. The V end was cut by 0 bases, the J end by 4 bases, with 15 bases between.

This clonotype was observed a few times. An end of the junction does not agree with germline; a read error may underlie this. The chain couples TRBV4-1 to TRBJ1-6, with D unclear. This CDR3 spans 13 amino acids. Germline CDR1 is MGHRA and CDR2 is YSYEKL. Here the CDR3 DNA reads TGCGCCAGCAGTCAAGGTTTTAATTCACCCCTCCACTTT. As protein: CASSQGFNSPLHF.